A selection of T cell receptor beta chains follows, all from one sample in a study of shared clonotypes between healthy human individuals. The table came from immunoSEQ multiplex PCR; TCRdb's copy has only in-frame clones and leaves some out. The table lists under 1,100,000 clones, roughly 75% of them singletons, with 1.5% in the top ten. The sequenced material came from memory CD4+ T cells sorted from blood. These receptors all come from a man aged 18 to 30 in good health. The CDR3 runs from the conserved cysteine through the conserved F or W. D genes are given only for firm matches. A clone size is listed for some rows: how often the clone was seen (once, few, many), or a class if it is expanded.

CDR3nt: TGTGCCAGCAGTCCCAGTGCGAGAACTGAAGCTTTCTTT
CDR3aa: CASSPSARTEAFF
v_gene: TRBV14
j_gene: TRBJ1-1
abundance: few
d_gene: .

CDR3nt: TGTGCCAGCAGCTTAGAGGGGGGCCGGAACGTTAGGGAGCAGTACTTC
CDR3aa: CASSLEGGRNVREQYF
v_gene: TRBV7-2
j_gene: TRBJ2-7
abundance: .
d_gene: .

CDR3nt: TGTGCCAGCTCGCGGACAGGGCGACGAGACACTGAAGCTTTCTTT
CDR3aa: CASSRTGRRDTEAFF
v_gene: TRBV18
j_gene: TRBJ1-1
abundance: .
d_gene: TRBD1

CDR3nt: TGTGCCAGCAGTTACGCCGGGGGGGCCCTCCACTTT
CDR3aa: CASSYAGGALHF
v_gene: TRBV6-5
j_gene: TRBJ1-6
abundance: .
d_gene: .

CDR3nt: TGCGCCAGCAGCCCCGGGACTAGCGGGGAAATGCAGCAGTACTTC
CDR3aa: CASSPGTSGEMQQYF
v_gene: TRBV5-1
j_gene: TRBJ2-7
abundance: many
d_gene: TRBD2

CDR3nt: TGTGCCAGCAGTACGGACAGTTTCTATGGCTACACCTTC
CDR3aa: CASSTDSFYGYTF
v_gene: TRBV7-2
j_gene: TRBJ1-2
abundance: once
d_gene: .

CDR3nt: TGTGCCAGCAGTGAATGGGGCGGGTCTAACGGTTACGAGCAGTACTTC
CDR3aa: CASSEWGGSNGYEQYF
v_gene: TRBV6-1
j_gene: TRBJ2-7
abundance: few
d_gene: .

CDR3nt: TGTGCCAGCATACACTCCCCGCCGCTCGGGACAAATCGACCGGATACGCAGTATTTT
CDR3aa: CASIHSPPLGTNRPDTQYF
v_gene: TRBV12-1
j_gene: TRBJ2-3
abundance: .
d_gene: .

CDR3nt: TGTGCCAGCAGCTTACAGGAGAGCAATCAGCCCCAGCATTTT
CDR3aa: CASSLQESNQPQHF
v_gene: TRBV5-6
j_gene: TRBJ1-5
abundance: .
d_gene: .

CDR3nt: TGTGCCAGCAGTTCCCGGACGGGGGAGGGCCGGGAGACCCAGTACTTC
CDR3aa: CASSSRTGEGRETQYF
v_gene: TRBV6-6
j_gene: TRBJ2-5
abundance: .
d_gene: TRBD2

CDR3nt: TGCGCCAGCAGCCCCAGGGAGGGCGATACGCAGTATTTT
CDR3aa: CASSPREGDTQYF
v_gene: TRBV4-1
j_gene: TRBJ2-3
abundance: .
d_gene: TRBD2

CDR3nt: TGTGCCAGCAGTCAGACTAGCGGGACAGGTGAGCAGTTCTTC
CDR3aa: CASSQTSGTGEQFF
v_gene: TRBV6-6
j_gene: TRBJ2-1
abundance: .
d_gene: TRBD2

CDR3nt: TGTGCCAGCATTACAGGGGGGGCGAACACCGGGGAGCTGTTTTTT
CDR3aa: CASITGGANTGELFF
v_gene: TRBV28
j_gene: TRBJ2-2
abundance: .
d_gene: .

CDR3nt: TGCAGCGTTGAAGATCCTGCCGGCAGGGCCACTGAAGCTTTCTTT
CDR3aa: CSVEDPAGRATEAFF
v_gene: TRBV29-1
j_gene: TRBJ1-1
abundance: .
d_gene: .

CDR3nt: TGTGCCAGCGACTCAGGGACAGCGTCTAACTATGGCTACACCTTC
CDR3aa: CASDSGTASNYGYTF
v_gene: TRBV19
j_gene: TRBJ1-2
abundance: .
d_gene: TRBD1

CDR3nt: TGTGCCAGCAGCATCCGACGCTGGAGCAGCTCAGGGAATCAGCCCCAGCATTTT
CDR3aa: CASSIRRWSSSGNQPQHF
v_gene: TRBV7-8
j_gene: TRBJ1-5
abundance: once
d_gene: .

CDR3nt: TGTGCCAGCGGGTTAGGGTATGGCTACACCTTC
CDR3aa: CASGLGYGYTF
v_gene: TRBV2
j_gene: TRBJ1-2
abundance: .
d_gene: .

CDR3nt: TGCGCCAGCAGCCAAGATCATCGGGGCTCTGGGGCCAACGTCCTGACTTTC
CDR3aa: CASSQDHRGSGANVLTF
v_gene: TRBV4-3
j_gene: TRBJ2-6
abundance: many
d_gene: .

CDR3nt: TGTGCCTGGAGGATGCTGAGTGGCTACACCTTC
CDR3aa: CAWRMLSGYTF
v_gene: TRBV30
j_gene: TRBJ1-2
abundance: few
d_gene: .

CDR3nt: TGTGCCAGCAGCTTAGAGTCTCTAGGCGAGCAGTACTTC
CDR3aa: CASSLESLGEQYF
v_gene: TRBV11-2
j_gene: TRBJ2-7
abundance: .
d_gene: .

CDR3nt: TGTGCCAGCAGTTTATTCGCACAGGCCTCTGGAAACACCATATATTTT
CDR3aa: CASSLFAQASGNTIYF
v_gene: TRBV28
j_gene: TRBJ1-3
abundance: .
d_gene: .

CDR3nt: TGTGCCAGCAACGAGGGCCCAGATCAGCCCCAGCATTTT
CDR3aa: CASNEGPDQPQHF
v_gene: TRBV5-5
j_gene: TRBJ1-5
abundance: .
d_gene: .

CDR3nt: TGTGCCAGCAGCTCTCCAGGGGGCGGCAATCAGCCCCAGCATTTT
CDR3aa: CASSSPGGGNQPQHF
v_gene: TRBV28
j_gene: TRBJ1-5
abundance: .
d_gene: TRBD1

CDR3nt: TGTGCCAGCAGTGAAGGGGCCCGAGATCACTATGGCTACACCTTC
CDR3aa: CASSEGARDHYGYTF
v_gene: TRBV2
j_gene: TRBJ1-2
abundance: once
d_gene: .

CDR3nt: TGCAGCGCCGCAGGGTCTGGGGGGAATGAGCAGTTCTTC
CDR3aa: CSAAGSGGNEQFF
v_gene: TRBV29-1
j_gene: TRBJ2-1
abundance: .
d_gene: .

CDR3nt: TGTGCCGTCGGTGGGTTGAATCAGCCCCAGCATTTT
CDR3aa: CAVGGLNQPQHF
v_gene: TRBV28
j_gene: TRBJ1-5
abundance: .
d_gene: .

CDR3nt: TGTGCCAGCAGCCCTACTGGCAGGCAACGCAATGAGCAGTTCTTC
CDR3aa: CASSPTGRQRNEQFF
v_gene: TRBV25-1
j_gene: TRBJ2-1
abundance: once
d_gene: .

CDR3nt: TGCGCCAGCAGCCCAAACCAGGGGGGGTCTAGCACAGATACGCAGTATTTT
CDR3aa: CASSPNQGGSSTDTQYF
v_gene: TRBV5-1
j_gene: TRBJ2-3
abundance: few
d_gene: .

CDR3nt: TGTGCCTGGAGCGCCGTACGGACGGCCAATTCACCCCTCCACTTT
CDR3aa: CAWSAVRTANSPLHF
v_gene: TRBV30
j_gene: TRBJ1-6
abundance: few
d_gene: .